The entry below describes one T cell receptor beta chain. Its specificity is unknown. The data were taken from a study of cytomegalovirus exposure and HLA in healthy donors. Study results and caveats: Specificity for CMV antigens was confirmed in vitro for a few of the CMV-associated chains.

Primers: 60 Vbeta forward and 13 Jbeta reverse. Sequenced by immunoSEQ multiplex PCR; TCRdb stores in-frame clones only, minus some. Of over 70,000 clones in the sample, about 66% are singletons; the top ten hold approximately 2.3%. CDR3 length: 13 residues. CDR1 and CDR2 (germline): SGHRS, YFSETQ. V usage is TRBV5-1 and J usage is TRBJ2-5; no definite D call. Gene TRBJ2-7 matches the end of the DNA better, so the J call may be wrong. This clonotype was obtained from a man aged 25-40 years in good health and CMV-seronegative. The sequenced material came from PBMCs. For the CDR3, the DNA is TGCGCCAGCAGCTTGGGACAAGATTACGAGCAGTACTTC. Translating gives CASSLGQDYEQYF.